The 2 T cell receptor beta chains given below trace back to one sample, sequenced in a study of regulatory T cells in long-lasting Graves disease. Time point noted: persistent/refractory GD, antithyroid drugs over 5 years with positive TRAb. RNA isolated from PBMCs was used to make the TCR library. HTBI primers from iRepertoire and Arm-PCR of CDR3 regions yielded the TCR beta libraries. TCRdb itself ran the multiplex PCR reads through MiXCR, one entry per CDR3 protein. Of about 470,000 distinct CDR3 sequences in the sample, approximately 21% were seen once. This specimen consisted of peripheral blood mononuclear cells (PBMCs), obtained when the disease was refractory, from a patient treated with antithyroid drugs. The receptor source for this set is a female donor with Graves disease.

This clonotype was counted a few times. The CDR3, as DNA: TGTGCCAGCAGTCATAGTGAGGGGACAAACACAGATACGCAGTATTTT. As protein: CASSHSEGTNTDTQYF. V is TRBV28 and J is TRBJ2-3; the D gene is possibly TRBD1 (6 bases). The V end lost 5 bases, the J end lost 2 bases, and 17 bases lay between the germline ends. The CDR3 runs to 16 residues. From germline, CDR1 is MDHEN and CDR2 SYDVKM.

At least ten counts were recorded for this clonotype. The gene calls are TRBV12-3 or TRBV12-4 and TRBJ2-7; D is possibly TRBD1 (6 bases). The V end was cut by 4 bases, the J end by 6 bases, with 25 bases between. The CDR3 spans 17 residues. The CDR3 protein is CASSSMPLDRAGFEQYF. In DNA form, the CDR3 reads TGTGCCAGCAGTTCCATGCCCCTGGACAGAGCTGGGTTCGAGCAGTACTTC.